The sequence of this TCR beta chain was determined in a study of blood T cell repertoires in COVID-19. At the level of the study: T cells, B-cell-depleted T cells, or PBMCs provided the cDNA or gDNA that served as material.

Data came from immunoSEQ multiplex PCR; TCRdb stores just in-frame clones and leaves some out. The sample lists 150,000 to 200,000 clones, about 85% occurring once. The CDR3 length is 12 residues. V was pared by 1 base and J by 5 bases, with 8 bases between. Germline lookup yields CDR1 GTSNPN and CDR2 SVGIG (reference sequence). The V call is TRBV30, the J call TRBJ1-1; D uncertain. The clonotype originates from a woman aged 40 to 50 with acute COVID-19. The sequencing sample was made of PBMCs or T cells enriched from blood (not recorded which). CDR3 nucleotides: TGTGCCTGGAGTGCCAGTTGGACTGAAGCTTTCTTT. It yields the protein CAWSASWTEAFF.